What follows are 30 T cell receptor beta chains derived from one specimen sequenced in a study of blood T cell repertoires in COVID-19. The data were produced by immunoSEQ multiplex PCR, yet TCRdb's version contains in-frame clones alone and is incomplete. Here the sample spans tens of thousands of clones, more than 65% being singletons. The sample was peripheral blood. All receptors derive from an older man with active or convalescent COVID-19.

The chain employs TRBV30 and TRBJ1-1; 7 nucleotides match TRBD1. The CDR3 runs to 11 residues. J was trimmed by 10 bases and V by 6 bases; bases with no gene match: 8. Per germline, CDR1 GTSNPN and CDR2 SVGIG (reference sequence). The CDR3 here is CACNSGGRAFF. CDR3 nucleotides: TGTGCCTGTAACTCAGGGGGAAGAGCTTTCTTT.

This chain uses TRBV5-1 with TRBJ1-3; D gene ambiguous. From germline, CDR1 is SGHRS and CDR2 YFSETQ. The V gene lost 0 bases and the J gene lost 1 base, with 11 bases spanning the gap. The CDR3 length is 16 residues. DNA for the CDR3: TGCGCCAGCAGCTTGGCCGGCGCTAGGTCTGGAAACACCATATATTTT. Its translation is CASSLAGARSGNTIYF.

The chain uses TRBV24-1 and TRBJ2-5; 12 nucleotides agree with TRBD1. CDR1 is KGHDR, CDR2 SFDVKD, per germline. The junction had 6 bases not matched to a gene; V was cut back by 4 bases and J by 4 bases. CDR3 size: 16 residues. This CDR3 is CATSDPGTGGLETQYF. The DNA of the CDR3 is TGTGCCACCAGTGACCCGGGGACAGGGGGCCTAGAGACCCAGTACTTC.

The chain carries TRBV28 and TRBJ1-1; 7 bases agree with TRBD1. Trimming cost V 3 bases and J 6 bases; bases outside gene matches: 7. Per germline, CDR1 MDHEN and CDR2 SYDVKM. The CDR3 has 14 amino acids. The CDR3 protein is CASSFDRARAEAFF. The CDR3 DNA reads TGTGCCAGCAGTTTTGACAGGGCTCGAGCTGAAGCTTTCTTT.

This chain uses TRBV7-9 with TRBJ1-5; possible D gene TRBD1, 5 bases. The CDR3 sequence is 14 residues long. Trimming stripped 5 bases from V and 0 bases from J, with 8 bases between. Germline V gene sequence: CDR1 SEHNR, CDR2 FQNEAQ (reference sequence). DNA for the CDR3: TGTGCCAGCAGCCAGGGAAATAGCAATCAGCCCCAGCATTTT. Translated: CASSQGNSNQPQHF.

The chain is built from TRBV3-1 (or the pseudogene TRBV3-2) and TRBJ1-3; no clear D. CDR3 length: 14 residues. With 6 bases removed from V and 4 bases from J, the gap between germline ends came to 13 bases. Germline loops: CDR1 LGHDT, CDR2 YNNKEL (reference sequence). The CDR3 loop is CASSSRRSGNTIYF. CDR3 sequence (DNA): TGTGCCAGCAGTTCTAGGAGGTCCGGAAACACCATATATTTT.

The CDR3 DNA reads TGTGCCAGCAGTCAGCAGGACAGGGACTTGCAAAAACTGTTTTTT. It is translated as CASSQQDRDLQKLFF. The gene calls are TRBV27 and TRBJ1-4, with 8 bases identical to TRBD1. The CDR3 has 15 residues. Unmatched junction bases numbered 11, after V lost 5 bases and J lost 9 bases. The germline V gene encodes CDR1 MNHEY and CDR2 SMNVEV (reference sequence).

This clone has a handful of counts. The chain has TRBV4-3 and TRBJ1-4; D unresolved. This CDR3 comprises 17 residues. The germline V and J ends were trimmed by 0 bases and 5 bases, with 16 bases remaining between them. Germline V CDR1 and CDR2: LGHNA, YSLEER. The CDR3 region has the DNA TGCGCCAGCAGCCAAGACCGATCCGGGATCGGGAATGAAAAACTGTTTTTT. It specifies CASSQDRSGIGNEKLFF.

This clone occurred a few times. The CDR3 nucleotides read TGTGCCAGCAGTTTAAGCAGGGACACTGAAGCTTTCTTT. As protein: CASSLSRDTEAFF. The chain joins TRBV12-3 or TRBV12-4 to TRBJ1-1; possibly TRBD1 for D (5 bases). V shed 2 bases and J shed 3 bases, with 7 bases lying between them. CDR3 length equals 13 residues.

This chain uses TRBV19 with TRBJ1-1; TRBD1 might be the D (5 bases). The V and J ends lost 4 bases and 0 bases respectively, with 12 bases between them. This CDR3 contains 15 residues. Per the germline V gene, CDR1 is LNHDA and CDR2 is SQIVND (reference sequence). CDR3 loop: CASSTPTEMNTEAFF. As DNA, the CDR3 is TGTGCCAGTAGTACCCCGACAGAAATGAACACTGAAGCTTTCTTT. The full variable domain, completed using reference TRBV19 and TRBJ1-1, is DGGITQSPKYLFRKEGQNVTLSCEQNLNHDAMYWYRQDPGQGLRLIYYSQIVNDFQKGDIAEGYSVSREKKESFPLTVTSAQKNPTAFYLCASSTPTEMNTEAFFGQGTRLTVV.

This chain uses TRBV29-1 with TRBJ2-2; D perhaps matches TRBD2 (5 bases). The CDR3 contains 14 residues. The germline V and J ends were trimmed by 7 bases and 2 bases, with 14 bases remaining between them. Germline values: CDR1 SQVTM, CDR2 ANQGSEA. CDR3 DNA sequence: TGCAGCGCCTCGGGGAACTATAACACCGGGGAGCTGTTTTTT. As protein: CSASGNYNTGELFF.

The chain links TRBV5-4 to TRBJ2-1, with TRBD2 identical over 11 bases. The length of the CDR3 is 16 residues. Germline CDR1 reads SGHNT; CDR2 reads YYREEE (reference sequence). Trimming took 4 bases from V and 2 from J; bases not matched to a gene: 5. Here the CDR3 reads CASSRSGGGTYNEQFF. The DNA for the CDR3 is TGTGCCAGCAGCCGTAGCGGGGGGGGCACCTACAATGAGCAGTTCTTC.

The rearrangement uses TRBV4-1 and TRBJ2-1; TRBD2 is a possible D gene (5 bases). The V gene's germline CDR1 is MGHRA and CDR2 YSYEKL. This CDR3 has 16 amino acids. The germline V and J ends were trimmed by 4 bases and 0 bases, with 13 bases remaining between them. The CDR3 protein is CASSREDSTSYNEQFF. Written as DNA, the CDR3 is TGCGCCAGCAGCCGAGAGGACTCGACCTCCTACAATGAGCAGTTCTTC.

This clone turned up a few times. J is TRBJ2-3 and V is TRBV24-1, with a tentative D call TRBD1 (6 bases). CDR1 is KGHDR, CDR2 SFDVKD, per germline. V lost 3 bases, J lost 2 bases, and 14 bases lay in between. The CDR3 sequence is 16 residues long. CDR3 DNA sequence: TGTGCCACCAGTGATACTACGGACAGCTCCACAGATACGCAGTATTTT. Amino acid sequence: CATSDTTDSSTDTQYF.

The chain links TRBV28 to TRBJ1-4; tentatively, D is TRBD1 (5 bases). In germline, CDR1 is MDHEN, CDR2 SYDVKM. This CDR3 has 13 amino acids. V was pared by 6 bases and J by 4 bases, with 9 bases between. CDR3 residues: CASRGQVNEKLFF. The CDR3 DNA reads TGTGCCAGCAGGGGGCAGGTTAATGAAAAACTGTTTTTT. The entire variable domain, with the rest obtained from reference TRBV28 and TRBJ1-4, is as follows: DVKVTQSSRYLVKRTGEKVFLECVQDMDHENMFWYRQDPGLGLRLIYFSYDVKMKEKGDIPEGYSVSREKKERFSLILESASTNQTSMYLCASRGQVNEKLFFGSGTQLSVL.

This chain uses TRBV5-1 with TRBJ1-1, with TRBD1 matching over 9 bases. The CDR3 covers 15 residues. V lost 4 bases, J lost 5 bases, and 9 bases stayed unmatched. Germline V gene sequence: CDR1 SGHRS, CDR2 YFSETQ. The CDR3 is CASSGRTGGATEAFF. For the CDR3, the DNA is TGCGCCAGCAGCGGCCGAACAGGGGGCGCGACTGAAGCTTTCTTT.

The genes are TRBV27 and TRBJ2-7; D perhaps matches TRBD1 (6 bases). The CDR3 totals 19 residues. Germline V gene sequence: CDR1 MNHEY, CDR2 SMNVEV (reference sequence). V shed 8 bases and J shed 3 bases, with 32 bases lying between them. The CDR3, as DNA: TGTGCCAGCCCATTAAACCCATTGTTCTGTGGACAGCCAAACTACGAGCAGTACTTC. Translated: CASPLNPLFCGQPNYEQYF.

The chain is built from TRBV9 and TRBJ2-1, with 10 positions matching TRBD1. Looked up from germline, CDR1 is SGDLS and CDR2 is YYNGEE. Trimming cost V 3 bases and J 7 bases; bases outside gene matches: 13. The CDR3 contains 17 residues. The CDR3 reads CASSAQPTGGAVNEQFF. The CDR3 DNA reads as TGTGCCAGCAGCGCCCAACCGACAGGGGGCGCGGTGAATGAGCAGTTCTTC.

For the CDR3, the DNA is TGTGCCAGCAGCCAGGACAGGGGTCGTTCACCCCTCCACTTT. Its protein is CASSQDRGRSPLHF. The rearrangement joins TRBV6-5 to TRBJ1-6, with TRBD1 identical over 9 bases. With 6 bases clipped from V and 9 bases from J, the junction kept 6 bases outside the gene matches. The CDR3 extends over 14 amino acids. Germline CDR1 and CDR2: MNHEY and SVGAGI.

There are a few counts of this clone. The V call is TRBV6-5, the J call TRBJ2-2, with 8 nucleotides matching TRBD2. The CDR3 covers 14 residues. Looked up from germline, CDR1 is MNHEY and CDR2 is SVGAGI. Trimming at V came to 6 bases and at J to 5 bases, leaving 5 bases not matched to a gene. CDR3 sequence: CASRKGLVTGELFF. CDR3 bases: TGTGCCAGCAGAAAGGGACTAGTGACCGGGGAGCTGTTTTTT.

V is TRBV29-1 and J is TRBJ2-5; maybe TRBD1 (8 bases). Per germline, CDR1 SQVTM and CDR2 ANQGSEA. The ends were cut back, 5 bases at V and 5 bases at J, with 15 bases in the middle. This CDR3 region has 13 residues. Written as DNA, the CDR3 is TGCAGCGTTAGCCCACAGGGGGGGGAGACCCAGTACTTC. Protein: CSVSPQGGETQYF.

The sample holds one count of this clone. The chain recombines TRBV23-1 with TRBJ1-5, with D maybe TRBD1 (6 bases). TRBV23-1 is an ORF; its function is uncertain. This CDR3 has 17 residues. The V and J ends lost 1 base and 3 bases respectively, with 16 bases between them. CDR3 sequence reads: CASSQWAGEHPNQPQHF. As DNA, the CDR3 is TGCGCCAGCAGTCAATGGGCAGGGGAGCACCCCAATCAGCCCCAGCATTTT.

The chain uses TRBV29-1 and TRBJ2-3; tentative D call: TRBD2 (6 bases). V was trimmed by 2 bases and J by 1 base, leaving 10 bases between them. Germline V gene sequence: CDR1 SQVTM, CDR2 ANQGSEA. The CDR3 runs to 14 residues. CDR3 in amino acids: CSVERSGGTDTQYF. The CDR3 DNA follows: TGCAGCGTTGAACGGTCGGGGGGCACAGATACGCAGTATTTT.

The chain couples TRBV5-4 to TRBJ1-1, with a tentative D call TRBD1 (5 bases). Germline CDR1 SGHNT, CDR2 YYREEE (reference sequence). Between the trimmed V and J ends, which lost 3 bases and 6 bases, there was a span of 24 bases. The CDR3 covers 17 residues. This CDR3 reads CASSSGTYPTSRAEAFF. Written as DNA, the CDR3 is TGTGCCAGCAGCTCCGGGACTTATCCAACAAGTAGGGCTGAAGCTTTCTTT.

This rearrangement joins TRBV5-1 to TRBJ2-7; D is unresolved. Germline V lookup: CDR1 SGHRS, CDR2 YFSETQ. Trimming removed 0 bases at V and 2 bases at J, with 6 bases between. CDR3 size: 13 residues. The CDR3 protein is CASSLDSPYEQYF. As DNA, the CDR3 is TGCGCCAGCAGCTTGGACAGTCCCTACGAGCAGTACTTC.

This chain connects TRBV7-2 to TRBJ2-3; maybe TRBD1 (6 bases). V lost 4 bases and J 4 bases, leaving 9 bases between the germline ends. Looked up from germline, CDR1 is SGHTA and CDR2 is FQGNSA. The CDR3 contains 13 residues. DNA of the CDR3: TGTGCCAGCAGCTACGAGGGGGCAGATACGCAGTATTTT. This codes for CASSYEGADTQYF.

CDR3 sequence reads: CATGQFYEQYF. As DNA, the CDR3 is TGTGCTACCGGACAGTTCTACGAGCAGTACTTC. The chain employs TRBV6-5 and TRBJ2-7; a possible D gene is TRBD1 (6 bases). The CDR3 has 11 amino acids. The V gene's germline CDR1 is MNHEY and CDR2 SVGAGI.

This clone was seen only once. The rearrangement links TRBV18 to TRBJ1-5; TRBD1 agrees at 8 bases. V dropped 5 bases and J dropped 0; count of bases not matched to a gene: 9. Germline-derived CDR1 and CDR2 are KGHSH and LQKENI. The length of the CDR3 is 17 residues. The CDR3 loop is CASSLYQGASSNQPQHF. CDR3 DNA: TGTGCCAGCTCATTATACCAGGGGGCGAGTAGCAATCAGCCCCAGCATTTT.

This clone was observed many times. V and J are TRBV19 and TRBJ1-1, with 11 bases fitting TRBD1. The V gene end was trimmed by 6 bases and the J gene end by 3 bases; junction bases not matched to a gene: 12. CDR1 is LNHDA, CDR2 SQIVND, per germline (reference sequence). The CDR3 totals 17 residues. The CDR3 here is CASRPTGTGGSDTEAFF. Written as DNA, the CDR3 is TGTGCCAGTAGGCCAACCGGGACAGGGGGGTCGGACACTGAAGCTTTCTTT.

The CDR3 DNA reads TGTGCCAGTAGTATTGACCCAGGGGCCCAAGAGACCCAGTACTTC. This gives the protein CASSIDPGAQETQYF. The V gene is TRBV19, the J gene TRBJ2-5; a possible D gene is TRBD1 (6 bases). Germline V gene lookup returns CDR1 LNHDA and CDR2 SQIVND (reference sequence). V was trimmed by 3 bases and J by 1 base, leaving 12 bases between them. The CDR3 has 15 residues.